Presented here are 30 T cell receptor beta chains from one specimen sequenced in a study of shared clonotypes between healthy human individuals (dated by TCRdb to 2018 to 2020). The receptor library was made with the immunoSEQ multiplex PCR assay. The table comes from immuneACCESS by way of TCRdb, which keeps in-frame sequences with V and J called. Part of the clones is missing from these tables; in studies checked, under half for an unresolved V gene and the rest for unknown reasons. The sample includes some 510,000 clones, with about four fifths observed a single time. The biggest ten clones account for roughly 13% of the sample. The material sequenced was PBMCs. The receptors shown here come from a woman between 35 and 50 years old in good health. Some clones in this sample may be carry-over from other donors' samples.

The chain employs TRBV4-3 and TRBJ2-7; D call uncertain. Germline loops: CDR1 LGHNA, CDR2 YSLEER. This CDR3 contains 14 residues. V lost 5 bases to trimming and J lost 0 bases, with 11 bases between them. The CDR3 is CASSARTGSYEQYF. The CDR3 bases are TGCGCCAGCAGCGCTCGAACGGGCTCCTACGAGCAGTACTTC.

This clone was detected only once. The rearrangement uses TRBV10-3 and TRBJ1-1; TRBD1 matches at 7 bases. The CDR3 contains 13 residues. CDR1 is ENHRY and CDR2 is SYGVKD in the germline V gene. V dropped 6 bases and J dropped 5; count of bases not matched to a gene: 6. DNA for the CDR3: TGTGCCATCAGAGAGGGGGCATGGACTGAAGCTTTCTTT. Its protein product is CAIREGAWTEAFF.

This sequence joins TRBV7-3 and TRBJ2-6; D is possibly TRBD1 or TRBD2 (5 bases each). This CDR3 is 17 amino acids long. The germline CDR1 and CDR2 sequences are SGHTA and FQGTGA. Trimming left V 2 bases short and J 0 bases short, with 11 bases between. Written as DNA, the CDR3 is TGTGCCAGCAGCTTAGGGACGGAAAGCTCTGGGGCCAACGTCCTGACTTTC. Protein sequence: CASSLGTESSGANVLTF. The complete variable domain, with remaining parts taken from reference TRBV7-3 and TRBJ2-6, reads GAGVSQTPSNKVTEKGKYVELRCDPISGHTALYWYRQSLGQGPEFLIYFQGTGAADDSGLPNDRFFAVRPEGSVSTLKIQRTERGDSAVYLCASSLGTESSGANVLTFGAGSRLTVL.

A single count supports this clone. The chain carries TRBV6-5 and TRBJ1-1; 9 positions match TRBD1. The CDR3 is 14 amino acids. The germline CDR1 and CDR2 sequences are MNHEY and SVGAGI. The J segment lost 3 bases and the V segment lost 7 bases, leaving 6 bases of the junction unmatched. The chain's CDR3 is CASIQDRGDTEAFF. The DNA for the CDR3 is TGTGCCAGCATTCAGGACAGGGGAGACACTGAAGCTTTCTTT.

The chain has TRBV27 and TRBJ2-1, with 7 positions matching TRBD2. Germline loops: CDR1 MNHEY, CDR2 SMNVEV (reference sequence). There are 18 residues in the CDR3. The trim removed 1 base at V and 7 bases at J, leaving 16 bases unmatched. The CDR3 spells CASSLYPQAGAGTNEQFF. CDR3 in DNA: TGTGCCAGCAGTTTATACCCCCAGGCGGGAGCCGGAACTAATGAGCAGTTCTTC.

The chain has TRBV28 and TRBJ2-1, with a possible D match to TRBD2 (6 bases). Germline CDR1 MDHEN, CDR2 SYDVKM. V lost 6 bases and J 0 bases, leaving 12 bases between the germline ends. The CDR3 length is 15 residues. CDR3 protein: CASRGAGSSYNEQFF. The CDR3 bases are TGTGCCAGCAGGGGCGCGGGGAGCTCCTACAATGAGCAGTTCTTC.

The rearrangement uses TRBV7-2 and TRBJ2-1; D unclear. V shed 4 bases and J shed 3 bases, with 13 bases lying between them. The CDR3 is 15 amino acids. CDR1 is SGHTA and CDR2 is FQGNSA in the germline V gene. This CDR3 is CASSWISGDYNEQFF. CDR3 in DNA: TGTGCCAGCAGCTGGATATCTGGGGACTACAATGAGCAGTTCTTC.

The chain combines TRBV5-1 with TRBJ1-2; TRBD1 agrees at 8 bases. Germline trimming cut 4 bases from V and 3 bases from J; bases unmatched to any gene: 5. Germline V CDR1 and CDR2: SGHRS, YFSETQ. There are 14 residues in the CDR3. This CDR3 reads CASSQQGQDYGYTF. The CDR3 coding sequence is TGCGCCAGCAGCCAACAGGGACAGGACTATGGCTACACCTTC.

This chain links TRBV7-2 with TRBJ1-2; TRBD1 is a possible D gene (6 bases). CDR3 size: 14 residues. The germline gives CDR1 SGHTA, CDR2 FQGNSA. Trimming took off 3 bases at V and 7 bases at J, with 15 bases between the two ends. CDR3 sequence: CASSLGAGTSGYTF. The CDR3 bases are TGTGCCAGCAGCTTGGGGGCGGGAACGAGTGGCTACACCTTC.

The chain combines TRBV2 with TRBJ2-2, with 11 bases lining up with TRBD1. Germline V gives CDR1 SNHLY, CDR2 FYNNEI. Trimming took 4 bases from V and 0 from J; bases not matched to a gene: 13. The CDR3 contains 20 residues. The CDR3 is CASSVAVGQGALPNTGELFF. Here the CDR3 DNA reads TGTGCCAGCAGTGTCGCGGTCGGACAGGGGGCCCTACCGAACACCGGGGAGCTGTTTTTT.

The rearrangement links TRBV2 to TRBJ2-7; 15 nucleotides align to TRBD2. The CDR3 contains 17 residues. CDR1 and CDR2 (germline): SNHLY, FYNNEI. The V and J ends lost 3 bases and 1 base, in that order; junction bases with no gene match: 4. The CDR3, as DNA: TGTGCCAGCAGTGAGAGGGGACTAGCGGGAGGATCCTACGAGCAGTACTTC. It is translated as CASSERGLAGGSYEQYF.

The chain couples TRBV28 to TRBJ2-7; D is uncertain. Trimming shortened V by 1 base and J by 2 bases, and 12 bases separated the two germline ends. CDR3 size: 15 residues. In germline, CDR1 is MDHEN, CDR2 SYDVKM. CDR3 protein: CASSLSSDITYEQYF. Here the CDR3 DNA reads TGTGCCAGCAGTTTATCGAGTGACATCACCTACGAGCAGTACTTC.

Here the CDR3 DNA reads TGCGCCAGCAGCGACAACAGTGGGGGCGCGGAAAAAAACATTCAGTACTTC. Its protein product is CASSDNSGGAEKNIQYF. The genes are TRBV5-1 and TRBJ2-4; D might be TRBD1 (6 bases). In germline, CDR1 is SGHRS, CDR2 YFSETQ. The CDR3 has 17 amino acids. V lost 4 bases and J lost 4, with 21 bases in between.

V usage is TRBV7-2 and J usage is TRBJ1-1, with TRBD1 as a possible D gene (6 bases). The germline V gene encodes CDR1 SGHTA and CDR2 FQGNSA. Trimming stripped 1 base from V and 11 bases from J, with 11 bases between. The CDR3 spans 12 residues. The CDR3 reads CASSLGGLGAFF. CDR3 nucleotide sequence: TGTGCCAGCAGCTTAGGGGGGCTTGGGGCTTTCTTT.

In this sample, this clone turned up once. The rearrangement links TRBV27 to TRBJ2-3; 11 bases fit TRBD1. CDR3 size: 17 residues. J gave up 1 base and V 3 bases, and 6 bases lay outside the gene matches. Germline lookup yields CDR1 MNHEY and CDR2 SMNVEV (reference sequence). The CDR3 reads CASSFPGQGDGTDTQYF. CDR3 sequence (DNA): TGTGCCAGCAGTTTTCCGGGACAGGGGGATGGCACAGATACGCAGTATTTT.

The CDR3 nucleotides read TGCAGCGTTGTGCCAAGTCTCAGCACAGATACGCAGTATTTT. Amino acid sequence: CSVVPSLSTDTQYF. The chain joins TRBV29-1 to TRBJ2-3, with no clear D. This CDR3 comprises 14 residues. CDR1 and CDR2 (germline): SQVTM, ANQGSEA. Trimming pared 4 bases from V and 0 bases from J, leaving 11 bases between.

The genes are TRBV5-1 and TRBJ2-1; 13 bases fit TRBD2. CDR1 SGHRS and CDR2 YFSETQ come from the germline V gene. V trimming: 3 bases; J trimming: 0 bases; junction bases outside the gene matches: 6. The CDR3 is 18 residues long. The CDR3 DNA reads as TGCGCCAGCAGCTCGGGACTAGCGGGAAGGGTCTCCTACAATGAGCAGTTCTTC. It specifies CASSSGLAGRVSYNEQFF.

The CDR3 loop is CASSRLMGAEDEQYF. The CDR3, as DNA: TGTGCCAGCAGCCGATTAATGGGGGCTGAGGACGAGCAGTACTTC. The rearrangement joins TRBV16 to TRBJ2-7; tentative D call: TRBD1 (6 bases). The germline V and J ends were trimmed by 4 bases and 5 bases, with 18 bases remaining between them. The CDR3 runs to 15 residues. From germline, CDR1 is KGHSY and CDR2 FQNENV. The complete variable domain, with remaining parts taken from reference TRBV16 and TRBJ2-7, reads GEEVAQTPKHLVRGEGQKAKLYCAPIKGHSYVFWYQQVLKNEFKFLISFQNENVFDETGMPKERFSAKCLPNSPCSLEIQATKLEDSAVYFCASSRLMGAEDEQYFGPGTRLTVT.

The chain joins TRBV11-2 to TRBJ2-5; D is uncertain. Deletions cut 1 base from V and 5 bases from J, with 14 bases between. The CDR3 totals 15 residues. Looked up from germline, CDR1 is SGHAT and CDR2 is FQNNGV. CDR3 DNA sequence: TGTGCCAGCAGCTTAGCTGGAGCTCATCAGGAGACCCAGTACTTC. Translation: CASSLAGAHQETQYF.

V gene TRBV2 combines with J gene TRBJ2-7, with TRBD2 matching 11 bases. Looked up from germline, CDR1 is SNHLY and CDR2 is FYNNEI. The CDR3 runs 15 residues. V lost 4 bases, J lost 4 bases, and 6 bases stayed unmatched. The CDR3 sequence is CASSVTSGRLYEQYF. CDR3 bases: TGTGCCAGCAGTGTAACTAGCGGGAGACTTTACGAGCAGTACTTC.

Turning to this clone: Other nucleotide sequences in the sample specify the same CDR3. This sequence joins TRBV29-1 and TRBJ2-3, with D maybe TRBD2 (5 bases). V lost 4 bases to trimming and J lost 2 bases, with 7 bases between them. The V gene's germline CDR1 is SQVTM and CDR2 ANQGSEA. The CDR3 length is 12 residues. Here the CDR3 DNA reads TGCAGCGTTGGGACTGACACAGATACGCAGTATTTT. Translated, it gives CSVGTDTDTQYF.

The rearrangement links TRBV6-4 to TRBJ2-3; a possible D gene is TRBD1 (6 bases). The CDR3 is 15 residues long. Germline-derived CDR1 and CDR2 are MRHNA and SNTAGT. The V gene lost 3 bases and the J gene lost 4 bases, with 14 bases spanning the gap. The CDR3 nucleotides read TGTGCCAGCAGTGAGCGAGCAGGGGAAGCAGATACGCAGTATTTT. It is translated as CASSERAGEADTQYF.

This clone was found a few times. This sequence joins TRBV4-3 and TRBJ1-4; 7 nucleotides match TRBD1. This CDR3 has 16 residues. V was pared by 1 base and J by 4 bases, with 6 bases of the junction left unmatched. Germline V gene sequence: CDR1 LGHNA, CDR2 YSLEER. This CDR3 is CASSQGQGKGNEKLFF. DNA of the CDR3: TGCGCCAGCAGCCAAGGACAGGGAAAGGGTAATGAAAAACTGTTTTTT.

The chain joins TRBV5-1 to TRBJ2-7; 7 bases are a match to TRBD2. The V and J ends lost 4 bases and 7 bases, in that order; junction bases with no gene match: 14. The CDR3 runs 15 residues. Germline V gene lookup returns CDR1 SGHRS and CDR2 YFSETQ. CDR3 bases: TGCGCCAGCAGCCCGGGGGGACGTTCATTTACGGAGCAGTACTTC. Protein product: CASSPGGRSFTEQYF.

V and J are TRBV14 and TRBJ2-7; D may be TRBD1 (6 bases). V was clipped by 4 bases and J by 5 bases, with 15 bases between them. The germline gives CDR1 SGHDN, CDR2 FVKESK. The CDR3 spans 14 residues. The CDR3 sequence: CASSPTQGTHEQYF. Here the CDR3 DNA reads TGTGCCAGCAGCCCCACCCAGGGGACCCACGAGCAGTACTTC.

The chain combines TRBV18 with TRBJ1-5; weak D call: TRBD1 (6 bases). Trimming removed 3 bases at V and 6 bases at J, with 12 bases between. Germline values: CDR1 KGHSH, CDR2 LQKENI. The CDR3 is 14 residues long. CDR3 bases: TGTGCCAGCTCACCGTCGGGGGCTGGTCAGCCCCAGCATTTT. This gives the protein CASSPSGAGQPQHF. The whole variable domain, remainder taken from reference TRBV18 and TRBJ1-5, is NAGVMQNPRHLVRRRGQEARLRCSPMKGHSHVYWYRQLPEEGLKFMVYLQKENIIDESGMPKERFSAEFPKEGPSILRIQQVVRGDSAAYFCASSPSGAGQPQHFGDGTRLSIL.

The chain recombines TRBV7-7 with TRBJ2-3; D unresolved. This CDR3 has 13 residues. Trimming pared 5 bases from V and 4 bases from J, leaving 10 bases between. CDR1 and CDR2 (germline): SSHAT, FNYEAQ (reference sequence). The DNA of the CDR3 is TGTGCCAGCAGCGTCGACGCGGCAGATACGCAGTATTTT. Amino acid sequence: CASSVDAADTQYF.

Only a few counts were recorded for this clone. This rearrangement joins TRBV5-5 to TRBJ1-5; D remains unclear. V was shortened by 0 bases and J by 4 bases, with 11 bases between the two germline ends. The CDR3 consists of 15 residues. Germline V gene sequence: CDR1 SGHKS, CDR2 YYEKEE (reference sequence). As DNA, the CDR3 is TGTGCCAGCAGCTTGGTTGTCAGCGAGAATCAGCCCCAGCATTTT. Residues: CASSLVVSENQPQHF. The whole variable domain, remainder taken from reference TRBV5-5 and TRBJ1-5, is DAGVTQSPTHLIKTRGQQVTLRCSPISGHKSVSWYQQVLGQGPQFIFQYYEKEERGRGNFPDRFSARQFPNYSSELNVNALLLGDSALYLCASSLVVSENQPQHFGDGTRLSIL.

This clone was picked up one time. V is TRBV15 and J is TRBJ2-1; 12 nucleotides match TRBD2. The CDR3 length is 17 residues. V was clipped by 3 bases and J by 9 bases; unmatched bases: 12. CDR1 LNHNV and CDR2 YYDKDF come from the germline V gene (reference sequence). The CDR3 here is CATSRAPSGRGSSEQFF. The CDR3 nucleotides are TGTGCCACCAGCAGGGCTCCTAGCGGGAGGGGCTCTAGTGAGCAGTTCTTC.

This CDR3 is CAISVGGQGIDEQFF. The CDR3 DNA reads as TGTGCCATCAGTGTGGGGGGACAGGGGATCGATGAGCAGTTCTTC. The rearrangement links TRBV10-3 to TRBJ2-1, with 10 bases that match TRBD1. Germline V gene lookup returns CDR1 ENHRY and CDR2 SYGVKD. CDR3 length equals 15 residues. V shed 4 bases, J shed 8 bases, and the junction held 8 bases outside the gene matches.